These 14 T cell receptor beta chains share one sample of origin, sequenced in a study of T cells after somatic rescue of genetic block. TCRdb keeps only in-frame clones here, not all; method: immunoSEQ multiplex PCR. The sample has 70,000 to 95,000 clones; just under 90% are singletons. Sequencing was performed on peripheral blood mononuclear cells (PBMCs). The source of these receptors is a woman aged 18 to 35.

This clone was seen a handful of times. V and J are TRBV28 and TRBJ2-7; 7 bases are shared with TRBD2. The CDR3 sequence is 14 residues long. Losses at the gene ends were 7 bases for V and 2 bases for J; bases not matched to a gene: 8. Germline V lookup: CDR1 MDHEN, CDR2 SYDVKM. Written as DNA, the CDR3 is TGTGCCAGCAAATCGGCGGGAGTGGCCTACGAGCAGTACTTC. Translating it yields CASKSAGVAYEQYF. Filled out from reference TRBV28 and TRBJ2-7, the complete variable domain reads DVKVTQSSRYLVKRTGEKVFLECVQDMDHENMFWYRQDPGLGLRLIYFSYDVKMKEKGDIPEGYSVSREKKERFSLILESASTNQTSMYLCASKSAGVAYEQYFGPGTRLTVT.

CDR3 sequence (DNA): TGTGCCAGCAGCTTAGGGGTAGCTCTAGCGGGAGGGCCCTACGAGCAGTACTTC. Protein sequence: CASSLGVALAGGPYEQYF. The chain carries TRBV7-2 and TRBJ2-7; 12 bases fit TRBD2. The CDR3 length is 18 residues. Losses at the gene ends were 1 base for V and 2 bases for J; bases not matched to a gene: 9. CDR1 and CDR2 from the germline V gene are SGHTA and FQGNSA. The full variable domain, its missing parts supplied by reference TRBV7-2 and TRBJ2-7, is GAGVSQSPSNKVTEKGKDVELRCDPISGHTALYWYRQSLGQGLEFLIYFQGNSAPDKSGLPSDRFSAERTGGSVSTLTIQRTQQEDSAVYLCASSLGVALAGGPYEQYFGPGTRLTVT.

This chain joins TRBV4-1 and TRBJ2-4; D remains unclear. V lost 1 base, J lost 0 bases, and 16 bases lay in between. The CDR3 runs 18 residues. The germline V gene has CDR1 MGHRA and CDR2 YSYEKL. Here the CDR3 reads CASSQGGILSQAKNIQYF. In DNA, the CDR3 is TGCGCCAGCAGCCAAGGCGGCATCCTCTCCCAAGCCAAAAACATTCAGTACTTC.

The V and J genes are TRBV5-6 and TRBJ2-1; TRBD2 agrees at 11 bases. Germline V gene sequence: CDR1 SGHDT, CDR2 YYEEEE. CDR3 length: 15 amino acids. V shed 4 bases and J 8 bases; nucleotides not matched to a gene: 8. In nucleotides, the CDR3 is TGTGCCAGCAGCCCGGGACTAGCGGAGGTCGATGAGCAGTTCTTC. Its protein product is CASSPGLAEVDEQFF. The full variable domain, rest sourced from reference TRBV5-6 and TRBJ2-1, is DAGVTQSPTHLIKTRGQQVTLRCSPKSGHDTVSWYQQALGQGPQFIFQYYEEEERQRGNFPDRFSGHQFPNYSSELNVNALLLGDSALYLCASSPGLAEVDEQFFGPGTRLTVL.

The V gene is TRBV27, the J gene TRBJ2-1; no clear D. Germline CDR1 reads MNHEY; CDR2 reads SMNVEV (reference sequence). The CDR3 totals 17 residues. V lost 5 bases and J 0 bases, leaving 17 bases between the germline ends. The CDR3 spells CASSPFGISSSYNEQFF. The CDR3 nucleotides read TGTGCCAGCAGTCCCTTTGGCATCTCGTCCTCCTACAATGAGCAGTTCTTC.

CDR3 coding DNA: TGTGCCAGCACCGAATCCGGGACAGGCCCTAAGAGGGTTCGTCAGCCCCAGCATTTT. Translating it yields CASTESGTGPKRVRQPQHF. The V gene is TRBV21-1, the J gene TRBJ1-5; the table's TRBD1 call for D was not verified on the DNA. TRBV21-1 is shown as a pseudogene. The CDR3 length is 19 residues.

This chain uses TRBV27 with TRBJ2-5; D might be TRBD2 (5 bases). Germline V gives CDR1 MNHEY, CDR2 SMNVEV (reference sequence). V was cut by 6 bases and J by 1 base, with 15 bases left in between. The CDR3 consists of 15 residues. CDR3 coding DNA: TGTGCCAGCAGCCGACTGTTGGGGAGCCAAGAGACCCAGTACTTC. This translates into CASSRLLGSQETQYF.

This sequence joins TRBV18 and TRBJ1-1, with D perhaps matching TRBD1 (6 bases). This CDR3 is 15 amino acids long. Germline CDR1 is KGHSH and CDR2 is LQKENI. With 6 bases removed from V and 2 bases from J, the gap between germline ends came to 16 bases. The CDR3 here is CASSLQRQANTEAFF. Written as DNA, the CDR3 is TGTGCCAGCTCCCTCCAGAGACAGGCAAACACTGAAGCTTTCTTT.

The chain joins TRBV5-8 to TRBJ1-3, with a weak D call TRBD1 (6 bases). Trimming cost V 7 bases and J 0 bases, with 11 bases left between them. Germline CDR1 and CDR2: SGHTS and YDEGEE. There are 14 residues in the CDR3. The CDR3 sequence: CASRRTVSGNTIYF. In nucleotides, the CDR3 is TGTGCCAGCCGGAGGACAGTCTCTGGAAACACCATATATTTT.

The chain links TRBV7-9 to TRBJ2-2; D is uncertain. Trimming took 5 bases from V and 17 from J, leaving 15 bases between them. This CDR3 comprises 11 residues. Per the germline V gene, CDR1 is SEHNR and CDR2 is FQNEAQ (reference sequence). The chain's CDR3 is CASSPRGEAFF. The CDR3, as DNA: TGTGCCAGCAGCCCCCGAGGCGAGGCCTTTTTT.

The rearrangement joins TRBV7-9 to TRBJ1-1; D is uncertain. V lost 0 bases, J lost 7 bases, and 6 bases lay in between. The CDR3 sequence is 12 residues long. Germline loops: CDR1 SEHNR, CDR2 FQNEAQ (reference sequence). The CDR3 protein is CASSLAQSEAFF. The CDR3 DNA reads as TGTGCCAGCAGCTTAGCACAGAGTGAAGCTTTCTTT.

CDR3 DNA sequence: TGCGCCAGCACCTTACTCATCAATTACAATGAGCAGTTCTTC. Protein: CASTLLINYNEQFF. The chain joins TRBV5-1 to TRBJ2-1; no reliable D call. The germline V and J ends were trimmed by 6 bases and 4 bases, with 14 bases remaining between them. Looked up from germline, CDR1 is SGHRS and CDR2 is YFSETQ. CDR3 length: 14 amino acids.

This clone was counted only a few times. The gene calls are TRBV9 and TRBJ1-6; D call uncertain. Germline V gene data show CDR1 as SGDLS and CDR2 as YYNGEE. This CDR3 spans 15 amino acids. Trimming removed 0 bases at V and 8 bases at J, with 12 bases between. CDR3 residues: CASSVGARKDSPLHF. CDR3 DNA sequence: TGTGCCAGCAGCGTAGGAGCGAGGAAGGATTCACCCCTCCACTTT.

The CDR3 spells CASRDYATNEKLFF. CDR3 coding DNA: TGTGCCAGCCGGGACTATGCAACTAATGAAAAACTGTTTTTT. V and J are TRBV19 and TRBJ1-4; D might be TRBD1 (5 bases). The CDR3 runs to 14 residues. V was pared by 9 bases and J by 0 bases, with 11 bases between. Per germline, CDR1 LNHDA and CDR2 SQIVND (reference sequence).